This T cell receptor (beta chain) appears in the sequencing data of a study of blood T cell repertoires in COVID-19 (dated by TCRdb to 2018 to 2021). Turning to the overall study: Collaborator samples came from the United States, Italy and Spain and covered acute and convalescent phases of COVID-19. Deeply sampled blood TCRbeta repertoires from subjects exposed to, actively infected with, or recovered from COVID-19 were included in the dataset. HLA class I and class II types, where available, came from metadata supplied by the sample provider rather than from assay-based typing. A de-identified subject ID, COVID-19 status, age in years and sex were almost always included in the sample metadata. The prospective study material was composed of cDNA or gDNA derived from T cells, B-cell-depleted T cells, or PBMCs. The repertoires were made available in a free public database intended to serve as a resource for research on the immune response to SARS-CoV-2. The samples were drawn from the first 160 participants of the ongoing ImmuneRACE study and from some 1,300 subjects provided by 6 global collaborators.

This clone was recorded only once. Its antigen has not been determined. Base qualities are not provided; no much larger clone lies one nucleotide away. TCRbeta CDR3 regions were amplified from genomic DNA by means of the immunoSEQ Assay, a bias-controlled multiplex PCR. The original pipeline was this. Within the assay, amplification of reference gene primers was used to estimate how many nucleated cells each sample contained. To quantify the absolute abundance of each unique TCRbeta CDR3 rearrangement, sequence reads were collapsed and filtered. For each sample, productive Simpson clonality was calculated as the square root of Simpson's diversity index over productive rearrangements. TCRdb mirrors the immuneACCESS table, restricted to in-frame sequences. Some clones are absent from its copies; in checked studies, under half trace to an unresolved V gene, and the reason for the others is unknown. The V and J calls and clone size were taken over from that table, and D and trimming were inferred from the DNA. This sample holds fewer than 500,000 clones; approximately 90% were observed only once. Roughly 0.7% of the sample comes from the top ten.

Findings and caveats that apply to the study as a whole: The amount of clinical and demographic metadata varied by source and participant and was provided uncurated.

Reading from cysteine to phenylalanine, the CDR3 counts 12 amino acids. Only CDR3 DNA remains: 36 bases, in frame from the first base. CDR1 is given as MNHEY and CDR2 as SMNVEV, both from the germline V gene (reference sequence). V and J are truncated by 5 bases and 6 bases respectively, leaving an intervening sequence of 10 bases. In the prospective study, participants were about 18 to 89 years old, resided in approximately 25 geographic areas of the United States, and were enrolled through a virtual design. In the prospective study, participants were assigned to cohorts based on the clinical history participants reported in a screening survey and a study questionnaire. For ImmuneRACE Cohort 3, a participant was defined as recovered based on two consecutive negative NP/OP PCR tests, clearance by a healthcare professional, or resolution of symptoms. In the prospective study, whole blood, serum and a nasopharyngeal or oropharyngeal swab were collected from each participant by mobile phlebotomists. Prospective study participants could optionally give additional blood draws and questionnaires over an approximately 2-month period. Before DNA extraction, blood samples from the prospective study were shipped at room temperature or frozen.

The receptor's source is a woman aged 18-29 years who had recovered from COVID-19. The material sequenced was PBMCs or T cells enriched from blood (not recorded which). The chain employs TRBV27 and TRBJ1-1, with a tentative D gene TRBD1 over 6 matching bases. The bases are TGTGCCAGCAGTGAGGGGGGGCCTGAAGCTTTCTTT. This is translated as CASSEGGPEAFF.